This TCR beta chain was recorded in a study of T cells in Graves' hyperthyroidism and ophthalmopathy. General observations from the study: Most thyroid-expanded clonotypes above 0.001 were also found in blood.

RNA transcripts were the template for amplifying TCR beta CDR3 regions. First-round RT-PCR of the TCR CDR3 relied on the HTBI primer set. TCRdb re-called the multiplex PCR reads with MiXCR, one entry per CDR3 protein. In the table there are approximately 430,000 distinct CDR3 sequences, less than 20% of which are singletons. Comment on this clonotype: The antigen is undetermined. A much larger clone lies one base from this, so it may be a read error. The CDR3 does not close with the conserved phenylalanine or tryptophan, likely indicating a read error.

Sequenced: blood. The source is a woman between 18 and 30 years old with Graves' hyperthyroidism.

In nucleotides, the CDR3 is TGCGCCAGCAGTCGCGCGGGACTCACAGATACGCAGTATTCT. Translation: CASSRAGLTDTQYS. This chain connects TRBV10-2 to TRBJ2-3; the D gene is possibly TRBD2 (6 bases). CDR1 WSHSY and CDR2 SAAADI come from the germline V gene. The CDR3 has 14 amino acids. V lost 5 bases and J lost 2, with 11 bases in between.